This TCR beta chain was found in a study of PD-L1 blockade in urothelial cancer. Germline V gene lookup returns CDR1 MNHEY and CDR2 SMNVEV (reference sequence). Germline trimming cut 3 bases from V and 2 bases from J; bases unmatched to any gene: 6. The CDR3 is 15 residues long. This clone is deemed medium-sized (0.01 to 0.1%). Time point reported: pretreatment peripheral blood. TCRdb's copy holds only in-frame clones and misses some; the assay was immunoSEQ multiplex PCR. The repertoire holds more than 45,000 clones, with around 72% as singletons. Sequencing was performed on PBMCs, taken around atezolizumab (anti-PD-L1) treatment. The genes are TRBV27 and TRBJ2-7, with 8 bases fitting TRBD2. This TCR was sampled from a man aged 70 or older with urothelial cancer. CDR3 in DNA: TGTGCCAGCAGTTTTGGGGTAGCGGGACCCTACGAGCAGTACTTC. This gives the protein CASSFGVAGPYEQYF.